The sequence of this T cell receptor beta chain was determined in a study of T cell changes during pregnancy in multiple sclerosis. Using immunoSEQ multiplex PCR, the repertoire was profiled, and TCRdb retains in-frame clones only, with some absent. The sample carries around 41,000 clones, roughly nine tenths recorded once. CDR3 length: 15 residues. V shed 6 bases, J shed 4 bases, and the junction held 8 bases outside the gene matches. Germline CDR1 reads SNHLY; CDR2 reads FYNNEI. The V call is TRBV2, the J call TRBJ1-5, with 8 bases that match TRBD1. Material: CD4+ T cells from peripheral blood mononuclear cells, obtained in the third trimester of pregnancy. The sequence was collected from a female donor in good health, enrolled as a control in a pregnancy study. CDR3 DNA: TGTGCCAGCAGACCCGACAGGGGCGATAATCAGCCCCAGCATTTT. Translating gives CASRPDRGDNQPQHF.